This TCR beta chain comes out of a study of human T cells and chemical hapten exposure. Study-level background: Minor volume differences among pooled libraries chiefly drove per-sample TCR yield variation.

TCRdb re-derived calls from the RACE reads in MiXCR, one entry per CDR3 protein. The repertoire has some 330,000 distinct CDR3 sequences, around 5% of them found once; the top ten carry over 7%. The study's findings and limits: Patch test score rose with PT1 expanded TCRs, significant at 8, 16, 32, not 4. Because they had alopecia, donors may respond immunologically unlike healthy people. TCRs exceeding a frequency of 1 in 1000 stayed unchanged under DPC sensitization.

The sample holds a few counts of this clonotype. What it binds is not known. This CDR3 region has 15 residues. V gave up 6 bases and J gave up 2 bases; unmatched junction bases: 7. Germline CDR1 and CDR2: ENHRY and SYGVKD. Time point here: pre-sensitization, week 0. As for treatment: therapeutic diphenylcyclopropenone sensitization with weekly scalp DPC. V and J are TRBV10-3 and TRBJ2-3; 8 bases agree with TRBD1. This sequence originates from a woman under 30 with alopecia areata. Some clones in this sample may be carry-over from other donors' samples. The specimen comprised whole blood, sampled in connection with sensitization to the hapten diphenylcyclopropenone (DPC). For the CDR3, the DNA is TGTGCCATCAGGGGACAGGACGACCCCACAGATACGCAGTATTTT. Translation: CAIRGQDDPTDTQYF.